The 11 T cell receptor beta chains presented below share a single source sample, sequenced in a study of cytomegalovirus exposure and HLA in healthy donors (dated by TCRdb to about 2017). Libraries were prepared through the immunoSEQ multiplex PCR assay. The immuneACCESS repertoire file appears here via TCRdb, limited to in-frame rearrangements. These files lack a portion of the clones; in checked studies, under half of the deficit traces to unresolved V genes, and the cause of the others is not known. For this sample there are over 250,000 clones; just over 85% appear just once. The ten largest make up about 1% of the sample. The sample was PBMCs. These receptors all come from a young woman in good health and CMV-seronegative.

The CDR3 coding sequence is TGCGCCAGCAGCCAAGGAACAGGGGCCCACGAGCAGTACTTC. Protein sequence: CASSQGTGAHEQYF. The rearrangement links TRBV4-1 to TRBJ2-7; TRBD1 matches at 7 bases. V was pared by 1 base and J by 5 bases, with 5 bases of the junction left unmatched. Looked up from germline, CDR1 is MGHRA and CDR2 is YSYEKL. CDR3 length: 14 amino acids.

CDR3 amino acids: CASSVNSGRYTGELFF. The DNA for the CDR3 is TGTGCCAGCAGCGTAAACAGCGGGAGGTACACCGGGGAGCTGTTTTTT. J is TRBJ2-2 and V is TRBV9; 9 bases are shared with TRBD2. CDR3 size: 16 residues. CDR1 and CDR2 from the germline V gene are SGDLS and YYNGEE. J gave up 3 bases and V 1 base, and 4 bases lay outside the gene matches.

The CDR3 coding sequence is TGTGCCAGCTCACCTGGACTATTTCCGGATGAGCAGTTCTTC. Translated, it gives CASSPGLFPDEQFF. The V and J genes are TRBV18 and TRBJ2-1; TRBD2 is a possible D gene (6 bases). The CDR3 is made up of 14 amino acids. V dropped 3 bases and J dropped 8 bases, with 14 bases sitting between them. Germline CDR1 is KGHSH and CDR2 is LQKENI. The complete variable domain, with remaining parts taken from reference TRBV18 and TRBJ2-1, reads NAGVMQNPRHLVRRRGQEARLRCSPMKGHSHVYWYRQLPEEGLKFMVYLQKENIIDESGMPKERFSAEFPKEGPSILRIQQVVRGDSAAYFCASSPGLFPDEQFFGPGTRLTVL.

This chain links TRBV5-8 with TRBJ1-4; D unclear. Germline V gene lookup returns CDR1 SGHTS and CDR2 YDEGEE. With 0 bases removed from V and 8 bases from J, the gap between germline ends came to 14 bases. The CDR3 runs to 15 residues. Here the CDR3 DNA reads TGTGCCAGCAGCTTGGCTGGCAGGTCTGGCGAAAAACTGTTTTTT. Encoded protein: CASSLAGRSGEKLFF.

This clone was observed a single time. This clone may be a read error of a much larger clone one base away. The genes are TRBV5-1 and TRBJ2-1; 8 nucleotides match TRBD1. The CDR3 runs 13 residues. J was trimmed by 7 bases and V by 0 bases; bases with no gene match: 0. Germline V gene lookup returns CDR1 SGHRS and CDR2 YFSETQ. The CDR3 region is CASSLDRGNEQFF. Here the CDR3 DNA reads TGCGCCAGCAGCTTGGACAGGGGGAATGAGCAGTTCTTC. Full variable domain (rest looked up from reference TRBV5-1 and TRBJ2-1): KAGVTQTPRYLIKTRGQQVTLSCSPISGHRSVSWYQQTPGQGLQFLFEYFSETQRNKGNFPGRFSGRQFSNSRSEMNVSTLELGDSALYLCASSLDRGNEQFFGPGTRLTVL.

This chain links TRBV5-1 with TRBJ2-1; tentative D call: TRBD1 (6 bases). Germline CDR1 and CDR2: SGHRS and YFSETQ. The CDR3 has 12 residues. The ends were cut back, 3 bases at V and 10 bases at J, with 11 bases in the middle. The CDR3 DNA reads TGCGCCAGCAGCTCCTTGAGGGGGGAGCAGTTCTTC. Its protein is CASSSLRGEQFF.

V is TRBV6-5 and J is TRBJ2-7; TRBD1 matches 7 bases. The V segment lost 10 bases and the J segment 4 bases; nucleotides outside the gene matches: 10. The germline V gene has CDR1 MNHEY and CDR2 SVGAGI. The CDR3 is 13 amino acids. CDR3 residues: CATATGMIYEQYF. The CDR3 nucleotides are TGTGCCACGGCGACAGGGATGATATACGAGCAGTACTTC.

The rearrangement links TRBV7-9 to TRBJ1-4, with a possible D match to TRBD1 (6 bases). Looked up from germline, CDR1 is SEHNR and CDR2 is FQNEAQ (reference sequence). Trimming removed 2 bases at V and 7 bases at J, with 14 bases between. The length of the CDR3 is 15 residues. In DNA, the CDR3 is TGTGCCAGCAGCTTACTCTCAGGGGTGGCTGAAAAACTGTTTTTT. Protein: CASSLLSGVAEKLFF.

J is TRBJ2-3 and V is TRBV6-1, with 9 bases that match TRBD1. Germline-derived CDR1 and CDR2 are MNHNS and SASEGT. V lost 5 bases and J lost 5; bases outside the gene matches: 5. CDR3 size: 14 residues. CDR3 protein: CASSLGQGIDTQYF. As DNA, the CDR3 is TGTGCCAGCAGTTTGGGACAGGGCATAGATACGCAGTATTTT.

The chain couples TRBV4-2 to TRBJ2-7; D unresolved. The CDR3 loop spans 15 amino acids. The germline V gene has CDR1 LGHNA and CDR2 YNFKEQ. V gave up 1 base and J gave up 2 bases, with 12 bases separating them. DNA of the CDR3: TGTGCCAGCAGCCAAGTTATCGGGTTTCCCTACGAGCAGTACTTC. Protein sequence: CASSQVIGFPYEQYF.

J is TRBJ2-2 and V is TRBV6-5; unclear D gene. The CDR3 is made up of 15 amino acids. V was cut by 0 bases and J by 2 bases, with 7 bases left in between. Germline CDR1 and CDR2: MNHEY and SVGAGI. The DNA of the CDR3 is TGTGCCAGCAGTTACTCCCCACTTAACACCGGGGAGCTGTTTTTT. Translating it yields CASSYSPLNTGELFF.